Listed below are T cell receptor beta chains from one sample, sequenced in a study of beta chain features in type 1 diabetes. The protocol was immunoSEQ multiplex PCR, while the TCRdb copy is restricted to in-frame clones and leaves out a portion. The sample lists about 620,000 clones; around 16% were seen once. The sample consisted of naive CD4+ T cells from blood. All receptors come from a man in his late teens or twenties in good health. CDR3s include the opening cysteine and the closing phenylalanine or tryptophan. Each record gives: CDR3 protein, CDR3 length, J gene, V gene.

CDR3 protein: CASSLTSSQETQYF
CDR3 length: 14
J gene: TRBJ2-5
V gene: TRBV11-2

CDR3 protein: CAISEWGGSSYEQYF
CDR3 length: 15
J gene: TRBJ2-7
V gene: TRBV10-3

CDR3 protein: CASSKSVNRQNYGYTF
CDR3 length: 16
J gene: TRBJ1-2
V gene: TRBV19

CDR3 protein: CASSQDGRTSDTQYF
CDR3 length: 15
J gene: TRBJ2-3
V gene: TRBV4-1

CDR3 protein: CASSVGSGGAHEQYF
CDR3 length: 15
J gene: TRBJ2-7
V gene: TRBV9

CDR3 protein: CAWSREGVNSPLHF
CDR3 length: 14
J gene: TRBJ1-6
V gene: TRBV30

CDR3 protein: CASSQRSTGWGRGDRYTF
CDR3 length: 18
J gene: TRBJ1-2
V gene: TRBV4-1

CDR3 protein: CSVESDPDTQYF
CDR3 length: 12
J gene: TRBJ2-3
V gene: TRBV29-1

CDR3 protein: CASSPRTGALVGTDTQYF
CDR3 length: 18
J gene: TRBJ2-3
V gene: TRBV14

CDR3 protein: CAISDTDWTQYF
CDR3 length: 12
J gene: TRBJ2-5
V gene: TRBV10-3

CDR3 protein: CASSYSLGRGAQYF
CDR3 length: 14
J gene: TRBJ2-5
V gene: TRBV7-9

CDR3 protein: CATSRDPTRTDTQYF
CDR3 length: 15
J gene: TRBJ2-3
V gene: TRBV15

CDR3 protein: CASSLAAGGNYGYTF
CDR3 length: 15
J gene: TRBJ1-2
V gene: TRBV5-4

CDR3 protein: CASSQPGTGARDTQYF
CDR3 length: 16
J gene: TRBJ2-3
V gene: TRBV4-1

CDR3 protein: CSGKGVRGYGYTF
CDR3 length: 13
J gene: TRBJ1-2
V gene: TRBV29-1

CDR3 protein: CSGFVGRGQGYEQYF
CDR3 length: 15
J gene: TRBJ2-7
V gene: TRBV29-1

CDR3 protein: CASSLDRDQPQHF
CDR3 length: 13
J gene: TRBJ1-5
V gene: TRBV5-1

CDR3 protein: CASSRRMGQGDFTSSYNEQFF
CDR3 length: 21
J gene: TRBJ2-1
V gene: TRBV4-3

CDR3 protein: CASSLTGGRGSGANVLTF
CDR3 length: 18
J gene: TRBJ2-6
V gene: TRBV28

CDR3 protein: CASSFGQGYLSYEQYF
CDR3 length: 16
J gene: TRBJ2-7
V gene: TRBV5-1

CDR3 protein: CVRPEAYEQYF
CDR3 length: 11
J gene: TRBJ2-7
V gene: TRBV7-9

CDR3 protein: CASSQARARGSSYEQYF
CDR3 length: 17
J gene: TRBJ2-7
V gene: TRBV4-3

CDR3 protein: CASGSEGLAFF
CDR3 length: 11
J gene: TRBJ1-1
V gene: TRBV12-5

CDR3 protein: CASRRDLSTDTQYF
CDR3 length: 14
J gene: TRBJ2-3
V gene: TRBV5-4

CDR3 protein: CAWTSTGNQPQHF
CDR3 length: 13
J gene: TRBJ1-5
V gene: TRBV30

CDR3 protein: CASSKDPGPNTGELFF
CDR3 length: 16
J gene: TRBJ2-2
V gene: TRBV5-1

CDR3 protein: CASSQDRKTPYSNQPQHF
CDR3 length: 18
J gene: TRBJ1-5
V gene: TRBV4-3

CDR3 protein: CASSVAANQPQHF
CDR3 length: 13
J gene: TRBJ1-5
V gene: TRBV2

CDR3 protein: CASSLRAKQFF
CDR3 length: 11
J gene: TRBJ2-1
V gene: TRBV28

CDR3 protein: CASSLAGGLSNQPQHF
CDR3 length: 16
J gene: TRBJ1-5
V gene: TRBV7-8

CDR3 protein: CASSVEAQGKSGSPLHF
CDR3 length: 17
J gene: TRBJ1-6
V gene: TRBV9

CDR3 protein: CASSYPHSDTEAFF
CDR3 length: 14
J gene: TRBJ1-1
V gene: TRBV6-6

CDR3 protein: CASSQKRAGVSVGELFF
CDR3 length: 17
J gene: TRBJ2-2
V gene: TRBV7-6

CDR3 protein: CASALQGTTNYGYTF
CDR3 length: 15
J gene: TRBJ1-2
V gene: TRBV19

CDR3 protein: CASRADTQYF
CDR3 length: 10
J gene: TRBJ2-3
V gene: TRBV7-2

CDR3 protein: CASSLGLAGYEQYF
CDR3 length: 14
J gene: TRBJ2-7
V gene: TRBV11-2

CDR3 protein: CASSLAYLQGTDTQYF
CDR3 length: 16
J gene: TRBJ2-3
V gene: TRBV7-2

CDR3 protein: CASSANPGGMGSYNEQFF
CDR3 length: 18
J gene: TRBJ2-1
V gene: TRBV5-1

CDR3 protein: CASTTYNEQFF
CDR3 length: 11
J gene: TRBJ2-1
V gene: TRBV28

CDR3 protein: CASTRDRGREQYF
CDR3 length: 13
J gene: TRBJ2-7
V gene: TRBV2

CDR3 protein: CASSSLAGPFYEQYF
CDR3 length: 15
J gene: TRBJ2-7
V gene: TRBV11-2

CDR3 protein: CASSLRIAKNIQYF
CDR3 length: 14
J gene: TRBJ2-4
V gene: TRBV4-2

CDR3 protein: CASSPGGDGTEAFF
CDR3 length: 14
J gene: TRBJ1-1
V gene: TRBV19

CDR3 protein: CASSVVGPGAGTGELFF
CDR3 length: 17
J gene: TRBJ2-2
V gene: TRBV9

CDR3 protein: CASTLRVDQPQHF
CDR3 length: 13
J gene: TRBJ1-5
V gene: TRBV19

CDR3 protein: CASSSSPGQLSGNTIYF
CDR3 length: 17
J gene: TRBJ1-3
V gene: TRBV5-1